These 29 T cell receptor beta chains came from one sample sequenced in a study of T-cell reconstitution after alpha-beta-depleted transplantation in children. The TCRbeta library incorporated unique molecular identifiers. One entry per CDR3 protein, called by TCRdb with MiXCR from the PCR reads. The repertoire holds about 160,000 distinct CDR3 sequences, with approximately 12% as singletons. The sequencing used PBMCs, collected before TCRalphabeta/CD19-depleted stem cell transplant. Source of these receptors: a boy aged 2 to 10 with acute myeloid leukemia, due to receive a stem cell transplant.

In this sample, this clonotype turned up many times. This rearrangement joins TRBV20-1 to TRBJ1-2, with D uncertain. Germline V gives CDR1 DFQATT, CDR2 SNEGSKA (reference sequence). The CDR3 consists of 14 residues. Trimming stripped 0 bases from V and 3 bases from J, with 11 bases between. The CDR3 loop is CSAREARTYYGYTF. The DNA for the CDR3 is TGCAGTGCTAGAGAAGCACGGACCTACTATGGCTACACCTTC.

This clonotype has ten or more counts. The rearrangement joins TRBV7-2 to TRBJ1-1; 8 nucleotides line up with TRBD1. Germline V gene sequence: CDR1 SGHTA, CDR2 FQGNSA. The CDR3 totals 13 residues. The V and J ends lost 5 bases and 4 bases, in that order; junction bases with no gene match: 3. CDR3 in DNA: TGTGCCAGCAGCCCGACAGGGGCCACTGAAGCTTTCTTT. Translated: CASSPTGATEAFF.

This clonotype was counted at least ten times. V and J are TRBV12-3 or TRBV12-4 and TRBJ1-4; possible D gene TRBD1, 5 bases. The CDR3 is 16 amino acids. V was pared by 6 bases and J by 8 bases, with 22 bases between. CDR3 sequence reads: CASSRSWGSLPEKLFF. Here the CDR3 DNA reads TGTGCCAGCAGCCGTTCGTGGGGCTCCTTGCCGGAAAAACTGTTTTTT.

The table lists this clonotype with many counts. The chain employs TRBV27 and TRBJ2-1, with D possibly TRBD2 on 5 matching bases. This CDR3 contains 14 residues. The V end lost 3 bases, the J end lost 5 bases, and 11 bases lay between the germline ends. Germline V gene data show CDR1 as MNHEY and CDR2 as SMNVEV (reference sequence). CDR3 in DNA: TGTGCCAGCAGTTTTGGACTTCCCGACAATGAGCAGTTCTTC. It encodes CASSFGLPDNEQFF.

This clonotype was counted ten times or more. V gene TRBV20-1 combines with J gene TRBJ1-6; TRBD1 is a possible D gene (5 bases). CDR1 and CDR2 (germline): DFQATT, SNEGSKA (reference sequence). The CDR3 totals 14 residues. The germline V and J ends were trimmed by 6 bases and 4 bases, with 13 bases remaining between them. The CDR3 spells CSAGGGNYNSPLHF. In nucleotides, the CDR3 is TGCAGTGCCGGGGGGGGTAATTATAATTCACCCCTCCACTTT.

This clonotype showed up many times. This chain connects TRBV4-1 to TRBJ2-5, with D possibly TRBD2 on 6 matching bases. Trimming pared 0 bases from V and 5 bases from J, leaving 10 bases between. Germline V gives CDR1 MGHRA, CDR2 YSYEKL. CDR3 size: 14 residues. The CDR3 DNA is TGCGCCAGCAGCCAAGATTTTGGGGGGGAGACCCAGTACTTC. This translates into CASSQDFGGETQYF.

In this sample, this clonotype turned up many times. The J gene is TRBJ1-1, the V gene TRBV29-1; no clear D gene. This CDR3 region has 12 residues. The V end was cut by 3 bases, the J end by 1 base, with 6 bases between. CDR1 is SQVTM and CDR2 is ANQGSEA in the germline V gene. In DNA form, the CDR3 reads TGCAGCGTTGATTTCCGGAACACTGAAGCTTTCTTT. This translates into CSVDFRNTEAFF.

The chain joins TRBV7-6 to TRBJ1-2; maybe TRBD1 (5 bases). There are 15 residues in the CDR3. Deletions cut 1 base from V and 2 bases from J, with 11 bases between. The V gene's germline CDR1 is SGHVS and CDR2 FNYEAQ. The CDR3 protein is CASSLGAAGNYGYTF. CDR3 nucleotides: TGTGCCAGCAGCTTAGGGGCTGCAGGGAACTATGGCTACACCTTC.

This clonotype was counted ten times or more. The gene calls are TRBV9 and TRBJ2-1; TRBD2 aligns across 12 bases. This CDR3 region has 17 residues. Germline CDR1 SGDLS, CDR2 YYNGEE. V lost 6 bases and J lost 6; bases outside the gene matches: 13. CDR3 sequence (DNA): TGTGCCAGCAAGTTGACTAGCGGGGGCCCCGCCCCCAATGAGCAGTTCTTC. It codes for CASKLTSGGPAPNEQFF.

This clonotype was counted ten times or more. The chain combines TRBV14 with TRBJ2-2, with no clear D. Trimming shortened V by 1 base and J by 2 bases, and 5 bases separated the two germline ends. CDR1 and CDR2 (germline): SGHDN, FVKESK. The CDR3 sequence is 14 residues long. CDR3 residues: CASSQGANTGELFF. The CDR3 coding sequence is TGTGCCAGCAGCCAAGGGGCAAACACCGGGGAGCTGTTTTTT. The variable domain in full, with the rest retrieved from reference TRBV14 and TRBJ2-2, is EAGVTQFPSHSVIEKGQTVTLRCDPISGHDNLYWYRRVMGKEIKFLLHFVKESKQDESGMPNNRFLAERTGGTYSTLKVQPAELEDSGVYFCASSQGANTGELFFGEGSRLTVL.

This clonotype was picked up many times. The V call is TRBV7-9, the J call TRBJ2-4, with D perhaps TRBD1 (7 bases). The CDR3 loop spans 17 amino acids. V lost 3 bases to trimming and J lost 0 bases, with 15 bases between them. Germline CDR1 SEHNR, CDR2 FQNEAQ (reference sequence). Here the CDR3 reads CASSLPTGDLAKNIQYF. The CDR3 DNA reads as TGTGCCAGCAGCTTGCCAACAGGGGACTTAGCCAAAAACATTCAGTACTTC.

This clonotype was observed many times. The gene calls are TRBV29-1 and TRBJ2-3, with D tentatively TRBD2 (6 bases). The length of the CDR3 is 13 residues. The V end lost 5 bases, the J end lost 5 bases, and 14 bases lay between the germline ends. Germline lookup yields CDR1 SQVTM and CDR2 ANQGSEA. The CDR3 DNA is TGCAGCGTTTCAGAGGGAGGAGAAGATACGCAGTATTTT. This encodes CSVSEGGEDTQYF.

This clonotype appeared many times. CDR3 amino acids: CASSLKGTGLDEQFF. In DNA, the CDR3 is TGCGCCAGCAGCTTGAAAGGGACAGGGTTGGATGAGCAGTTCTTC. V usage is TRBV5-1 and J usage is TRBJ2-1, with 9 bases identical to TRBD1. With V trimmed by 1 base and J by 8 bases, 7 bases remained unmatched. The germline CDR1 and CDR2 sequences are SGHRS and YFSETQ. CDR3 length equals 15 residues. Full variable domain (missing parts from reference TRBV5-1 and TRBJ2-1): KAGVTQTPRYLIKTRGQQVTLSCSPISGHRSVSWYQQTPGQGLQFLFEYFSETQRNKGNFPGRFSGRQFSNSRSEMNVSTLELGDSALYLCASSLKGTGLDEQFFGPGTRLTVL.

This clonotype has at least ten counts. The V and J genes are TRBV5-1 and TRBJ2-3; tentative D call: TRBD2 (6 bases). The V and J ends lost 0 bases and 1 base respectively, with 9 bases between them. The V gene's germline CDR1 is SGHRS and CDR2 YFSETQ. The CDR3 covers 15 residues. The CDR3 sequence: CASSLGTTGTDTQYF. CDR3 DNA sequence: TGCGCCAGCAGCTTGGGGACTACTGGCACAGATACGCAGTATTTT. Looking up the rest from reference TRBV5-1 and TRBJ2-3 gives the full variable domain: KAGVTQTPRYLIKTRGQQVTLSCSPISGHRSVSWYQQTPGQGLQFLFEYFSETQRNKGNFPGRFSGRQFSNSRSEMNVSTLELGDSALYLCASSLGTTGTDTQYFGPGTRLTVL.

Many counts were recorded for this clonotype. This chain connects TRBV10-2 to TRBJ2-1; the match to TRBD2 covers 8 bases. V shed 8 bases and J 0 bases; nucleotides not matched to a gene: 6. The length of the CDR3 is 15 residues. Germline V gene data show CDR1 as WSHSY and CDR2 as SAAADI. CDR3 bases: TGCGCCAGCGCGGGGGGCTCGCTCTCCTACAATGAGCAGTTCTTC. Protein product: CASAGGSLSYNEQFF.

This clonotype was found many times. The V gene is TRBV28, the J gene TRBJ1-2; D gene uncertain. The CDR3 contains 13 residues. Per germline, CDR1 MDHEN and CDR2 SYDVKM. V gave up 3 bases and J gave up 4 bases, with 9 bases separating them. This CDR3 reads CASSFRTFYGYTF. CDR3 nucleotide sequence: TGTGCCAGCAGTTTTCGGACCTTCTATGGCTACACCTTC.

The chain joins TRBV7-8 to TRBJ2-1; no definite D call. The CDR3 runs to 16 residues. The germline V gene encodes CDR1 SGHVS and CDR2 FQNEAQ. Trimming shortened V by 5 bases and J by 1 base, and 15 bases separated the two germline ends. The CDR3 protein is CASSPRPIHSYNEQFF. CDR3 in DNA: TGTGCCAGCAGCCCGAGACCGATTCATTCCTACAATGAGCAGTTCTTC.

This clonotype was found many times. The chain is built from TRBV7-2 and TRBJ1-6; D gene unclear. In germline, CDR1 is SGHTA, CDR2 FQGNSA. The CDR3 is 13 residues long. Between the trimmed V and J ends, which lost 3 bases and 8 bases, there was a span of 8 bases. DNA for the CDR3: TGTGCCAGCAGCTTGCTTAGAGATTCACCCCTCCACTTT. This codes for CASSLLRDSPLHF.

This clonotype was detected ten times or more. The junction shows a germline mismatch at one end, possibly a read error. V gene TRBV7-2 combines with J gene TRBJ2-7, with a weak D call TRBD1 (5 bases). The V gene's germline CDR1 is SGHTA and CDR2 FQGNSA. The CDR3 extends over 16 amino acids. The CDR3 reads CACSPLGEKGPYEQYF. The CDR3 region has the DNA TGTGCCTGCAGCCCGTTGGGCGAAAAGGGGCCCTACGAGCAGTACTTC.

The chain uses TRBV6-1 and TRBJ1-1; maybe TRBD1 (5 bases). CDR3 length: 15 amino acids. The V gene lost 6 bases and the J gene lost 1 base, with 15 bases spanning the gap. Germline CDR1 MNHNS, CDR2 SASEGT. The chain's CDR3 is CASRSKGRKNTEAFF. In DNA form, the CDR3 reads TGTGCCAGCAGAAGCAAGGGACGGAAGAACACTGAAGCTTTCTTT.

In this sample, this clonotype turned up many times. CDR3 sequence (DNA): TGCGCCAGCCGGAGGGGGGCGGACCAAGAGACCCAGTACTTC. Translating it yields CASRRGADQETQYF. The rearrangement links TRBV5-1 to TRBJ2-5; the D gene could be TRBD1 or TRBD2 (6 bases each). Germline V gene data show CDR1 as SGHRS and CDR2 as YFSETQ. V was shortened by 7 bases and J by 0 bases, with 13 bases between the two germline ends. The CDR3 has 14 residues.

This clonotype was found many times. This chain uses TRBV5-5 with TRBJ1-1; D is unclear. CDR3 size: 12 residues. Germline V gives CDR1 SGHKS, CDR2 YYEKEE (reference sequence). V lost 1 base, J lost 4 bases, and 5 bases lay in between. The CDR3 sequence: CASSLTVTEAFF. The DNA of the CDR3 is TGTGCCAGCAGCTTGACTGTCACTGAAGCTTTCTTT. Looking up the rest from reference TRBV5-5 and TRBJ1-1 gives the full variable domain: DAGVTQSPTHLIKTRGQQVTLRCSPISGHKSVSWYQQVLGQGPQFIFQYYEKEERGRGNFPDRFSARQFPNYSSELNVNALLLGDSALYLCASSLTVTEAFFGQGTRLTVV.

The CDR3 spells CASSLCPGQNTEAFF. The CDR3 DNA sequence: TGTGCCAGCAGTTTATGTCCGGGACAGAACACTGAAGCTTTCTTT. This rearrangement joins TRBV28 to TRBJ1-1; a possible D gene is TRBD1 (6 bases). There are 15 residues in the CDR3. V dropped 0 bases and J dropped 1 base, with 9 bases sitting between them. Per germline, CDR1 MDHEN and CDR2 SYDVKM.

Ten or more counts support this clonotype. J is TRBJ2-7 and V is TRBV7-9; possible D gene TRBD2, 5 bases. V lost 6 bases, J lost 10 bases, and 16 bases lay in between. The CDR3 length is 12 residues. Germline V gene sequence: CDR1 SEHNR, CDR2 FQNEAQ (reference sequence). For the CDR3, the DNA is TGTGCCAGCAGGAACGATCGGGATGCACAGTACTTC. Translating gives CASRNDRDAQYF.

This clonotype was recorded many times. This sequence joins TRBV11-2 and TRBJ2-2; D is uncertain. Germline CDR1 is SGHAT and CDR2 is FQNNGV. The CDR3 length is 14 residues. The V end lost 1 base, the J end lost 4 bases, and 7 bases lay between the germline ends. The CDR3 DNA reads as TGTGCCAGCAGCTTAGGATGGGGCACCGGGGAGCTGTTTTTT. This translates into CASSLGWGTGELFF.

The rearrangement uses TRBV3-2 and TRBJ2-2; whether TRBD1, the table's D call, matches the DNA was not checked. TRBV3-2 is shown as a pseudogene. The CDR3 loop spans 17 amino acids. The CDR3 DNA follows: TGTGCCTCCTGCCAAGATCCGAGGGGGCTTGGTTCCGGGGAGCTGTTTTTT. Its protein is CASCQDPRGLGSGELFF.

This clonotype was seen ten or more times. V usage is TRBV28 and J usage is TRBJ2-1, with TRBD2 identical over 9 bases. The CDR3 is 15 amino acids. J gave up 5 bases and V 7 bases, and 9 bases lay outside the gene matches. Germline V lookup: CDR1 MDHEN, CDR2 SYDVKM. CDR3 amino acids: CASTVGLAINNEQFF. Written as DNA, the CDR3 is TGTGCCAGCACCGTGGGACTAGCAATAAACAATGAGCAGTTCTTC.

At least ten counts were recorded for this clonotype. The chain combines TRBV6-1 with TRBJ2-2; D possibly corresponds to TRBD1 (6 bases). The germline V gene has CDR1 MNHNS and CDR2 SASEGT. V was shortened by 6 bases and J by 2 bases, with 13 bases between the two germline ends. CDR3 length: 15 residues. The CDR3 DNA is TGTGCCAGCAGGGCAACAGGGAGCAACACCGGGGAGCTGTTTTTT. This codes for CASRATGSNTGELFF.

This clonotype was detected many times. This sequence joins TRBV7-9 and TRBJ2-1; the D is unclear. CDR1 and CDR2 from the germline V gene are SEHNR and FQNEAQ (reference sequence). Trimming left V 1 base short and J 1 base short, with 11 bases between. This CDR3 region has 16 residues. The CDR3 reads CASSLGPIGSYNEQFF. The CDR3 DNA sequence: TGTGCCAGCAGCTTAGGGCCTATCGGTTCCTACAATGAGCAGTTCTTC.